These 17 T cell receptor beta chains share one sample of origin, sequenced in a study of glioma-infiltrating T cells after dendritic cell vaccination. The time point denotes: after dendritic cell vaccination, including at tumor progression/relapse. The data were produced by immunoSEQ multiplex PCR, yet TCRdb's version contains in-frame clones alone and is incomplete. Of some 91,000 clones in the sample, 70% to 90% were seen once. The specimen comprised blood, sampled after dendritic cell vaccination. The receptors come from a human donor with glioblastoma.

This clone was seen once. The chain couples TRBV5-1 to TRBJ2-1; TRBD2 is a possible D gene (6 bases). Trimming took 4 bases from V and 8 from J, leaving 13 bases between them. This CDR3 contains 13 residues. Germline CDR1 is SGHRS and CDR2 is YFSETQ. The CDR3 loop is CASSPLAVDEQFF. The CDR3 DNA reads TGCGCCAGCAGCCCGTTAGCGGTCGATGAGCAGTTCTTC.

V usage is TRBV6-1 and J usage is TRBJ1-1; possibly TRBD1 for D (6 bases). Trimming removed 1 base at V and 1 base at J, with 16 bases between. Germline CDR1 reads MNHNS; CDR2 reads SASEGT. The CDR3 consists of 17 residues. For the CDR3, the DNA is TGTGCCAGCAGTGAAGGAGCAGGGGCACACCCGAACACTGAAGCTTTCTTT. It yields the protein CASSEGAGAHPNTEAFF.

The J gene is TRBJ1-2, the V gene TRBV14; D unresolved. Trimming removed 3 bases from V and 7 bases from J, with 12 bases in between. The CDR3 is 13 amino acids. The germline CDR1 and CDR2 sequences are SGHDN and FVKESK. CDR3 region: CASSQLGGPGYTF. The CDR3 bases are TGTGCCAGCAGCCAGTTAGGAGGTCCTGGCTACACCTTC.

This clone was counted a few times. The rearrangement uses TRBV19 and TRBJ1-2; 8 bases fit TRBD1. The germline V gene has CDR1 LNHDA and CDR2 SQIVND (reference sequence). V shed 10 bases, J shed 3 bases, and the junction held 13 bases outside the gene matches. The CDR3 runs 15 residues. The CDR3 DNA follows: TGTGCCACTACGCCAGGGGGCGAACAGCACTATGGCTACACCTTC. Its translation: CATTPGGEQHYGYTF.

This sequence joins TRBV2 and TRBJ1-2, with a possible D match to TRBD1 (5 bases). The CDR3 spans 19 residues. V shed 4 bases and J shed 4 bases, with 28 bases lying between them. The germline V gene has CDR1 SNHLY and CDR2 FYNNEI. The chain's CDR3 is CASSVPRAGLGEPFYGYTF. As DNA, the CDR3 is TGTGCCAGCAGTGTTCCCCGGGCGGGGTTGGGGGAGCCCTTCTATGGCTACACCTTC.

V and J are TRBV18 and TRBJ2-3; 8 nucleotides align to TRBD2. CDR3 size: 16 residues. CDR1 KGHSH and CDR2 LQKENI come from the germline V gene. V dropped 6 bases and J dropped 5; count of bases not matched to a gene: 13. The CDR3 region has the DNA TGTGCCAGCTCCCCCAGACTAGCGACTGCAGAAGATACGCAGTATTTT. It translates to CASSPRLATAEDTQYF.

The CDR3 DNA reads TGTGCCAGCAGTGCCAGGCTCGCCTACGAGCAGTACGTC. As protein: CASSARLAYEQYV. The chain uses TRBV2 and TRBJ2-7, with D unresolved. Trimming removed 4 bases at V and 2 bases at J, with 9 bases between. Per the germline V gene, CDR1 is SNHLY and CDR2 is FYNNEI. CDR3 size: 13 residues.

This clone was counted only a few times. In the same sample, other DNA sequences code for this CDR3. CDR3: CASRIGQANEKLFF. As DNA, the CDR3 is TGTGCCAGTAGAATCGGACAGGCCAATGAAAAACTGTTTTTT. The chain combines TRBV19 with TRBJ1-4; TRBD1 aligns across 7 bases. V shed 6 bases and J 5 bases; nucleotides not matched to a gene: 6. The CDR3 runs 14 residues. CDR1 is LNHDA and CDR2 is SQIVND in the germline V gene (reference sequence).

The chain links TRBV5-1 to TRBJ2-3; D is ambiguous. V gave up 3 bases and J gave up 4 bases, with 9 bases separating them. Germline lookup yields CDR1 SGHRS and CDR2 YFSETQ. CDR3 length: 13 amino acids. The CDR3 here is CASSSGFSDTQYF. CDR3 nucleotide sequence: TGCGCCAGCAGCTCCGGGTTCTCAGATACGCAGTATTTT.

The chain has TRBV30 and TRBJ1-4, with D possibly TRBD1 on 6 matching bases. CDR1 is GTSNPN, CDR2 SVGIG, per germline (reference sequence). This CDR3 contains 15 residues. The V gene lost 3 bases and the J gene lost 8 bases, with 19 bases spanning the gap. The DNA for the CDR3 is TGTGCCTGGAGACCAAGGACAGTGTCGGGCGAAAAACTGTTTTTT. Translation: CAWRPRTVSGEKLFF.

The rearrangement joins TRBV5-1 to TRBJ2-3, with D possibly being TRBD2 (5 bases). Trimming took 2 bases from V and 0 from J, leaving 10 bases between them. The V gene's germline CDR1 is SGHRS and CDR2 YFSETQ. This CDR3 spans 15 amino acids. For the CDR3, the DNA is TGCGCCAGCAGCTTTAATCTAGCTAGCACAGATACGCAGTATTTT. The encoded protein is CASSFNLASTDTQYF.

The chain is built from TRBV9 and TRBJ1-1, with D unresolved. The CDR3 consists of 13 residues. The germline gives CDR1 SGDLS, CDR2 YYNGEE. V was pared by 8 bases and J by 1 base, with 12 bases between. The CDR3 region has the DNA TGTGCCAGTACCGTGGCAGGGAACACTGAAGCTTTCTTT. This translates into CASTVAGNTEAFF.

This clone turned up a few times. The genes are TRBV5-6 and TRBJ2-6, with D possibly matching TRBD1 (5 bases). This CDR3 spans 15 amino acids. Germline CDR1 SGHDT, CDR2 YYEEEE. Trimming took off 0 bases at V and 4 bases at J, with 8 bases between the two ends. Here the CDR3 DNA reads TGTGCCAGCAGCTTGGGGCGACAGGGGGCCAACGTCCTGACTTTC. Translating gives CASSLGRQGANVLTF.

The V call is TRBV7-9, the J call TRBJ1-2; tentatively, D is TRBD1 (5 bases). The CDR3 length is 14 residues. Between the trimmed V and J ends, which lost 1 base and 6 bases, there was a span of 12 bases. The germline V gene encodes CDR1 SEHNR and CDR2 FQNEAQ (reference sequence). CDR3 in DNA: TGTGCCAGCAGCTTAGACCAAGGGGCGAATGGCTACACCTTC. This sequence encodes CASSLDQGANGYTF.

This rearrangement joins TRBV7-9 to TRBJ1-2; tentative D call: TRBD1 (6 bases). From germline, CDR1 is SEHNR and CDR2 FQNEAQ (reference sequence). The CDR3 spans 16 residues. The V and J ends lost 3 bases and 8 bases respectively, with 22 bases between them. The CDR3 loop is CASSFEISWQGTGYTF. In DNA form, the CDR3 reads TGTGCCAGCAGCTTCGAGATCTCTTGGCAGGGGACCGGCTACACCTTC.

This clone has only one observation. The rearrangement uses TRBV6-6 and TRBJ2-7; TRBD1 is a possible D gene (5 bases). V lost 8 bases, J lost 3 bases, and 17 bases lay in between. CDR3 length equals 14 residues. The germline V gene encodes CDR1 MNHNY and CDR2 SVGAGI (reference sequence). This CDR3 reads CASLSPTGSYEQYF. The CDR3 bases are TGTGCCAGCCTCTCCCCTACAGGTAGCTACGAGCAGTACTTC.

The chain links TRBV5-8 to TRBJ1-6, with 7 positions matching TRBD1. V lost 7 bases to trimming and J lost 4 bases; unmatched junction nucleotides: 17. The germline CDR1 and CDR2 sequences are SGHTS and YDEGEE. This CDR3 comprises 18 residues. The CDR3 sequence is CASDTRQGWYGYNSPLHF. The CDR3 nucleotides read TGTGCCAGCGACACCCGACAGGGATGGTACGGGTATAATTCACCCCTCCACTTT.